A single sample is the source of the 32 T cell receptor beta chains below, sequenced in a study of blood T cell repertoires in COVID-19. Measured with immunoSEQ multiplex PCR; TCRdb has only the in-frame clones, and not every one. The top ten clones hold less than 4% of a sample with a few hundred thousand clones, more than 70% of them seen once. Sequencing was performed on peripheral blood. These receptors came from a woman aged 18-30 years with acute or convalescent COVID-19.

The chain links TRBV30 to TRBJ1-2, with D perhaps matching TRBD1 (6 bases). Between the trimmed V and J ends, which lost 3 bases and 8 bases, there was a span of 13 bases. The CDR3 runs 12 residues. CDR1 is GTSNPN and CDR2 is SVGIG in the germline V gene (reference sequence). The CDR3 nucleotides are TGTGCCTGGAGCTCCACAGGGACGGGCTACACCTTC. It codes for CAWSSTGTGYTF. Variable domain in full (rest from reference TRBV30 and TRBJ1-2): SQTIHQWPATLVQPVGSPLSLECTVEGTSNPNLYWYRQAAGRGLQLLFYSVGIGQISSEVPQNLSASRPQDRQFILSSKKLLLSDSGFYLCAWSSTGTGYTFGSGTRLTVV.

The rearrangement links TRBV7-2 to TRBJ2-1; 9 bases agree with TRBD2. V gave up 1 base and J gave up 7 bases; unmatched junction bases: 5. Per the germline V gene, CDR1 is SGHTA and CDR2 is FQGNSA. The CDR3 spans 15 residues. This CDR3 is CASSLVGLARNEQFF. The CDR3 DNA is TGTGCCAGCAGCTTAGTAGGACTAGCGAGAAATGAGCAGTTCTTC.

This rearrangement joins TRBV25-1 to TRBJ1-5; 8 nucleotides agree with TRBD1. The ends lost 2 bases at V and 5 bases at J; junction bases unmatched: 5. Germline CDR1 MGHDK, CDR2 SYGVNS. This CDR3 has 15 residues. The CDR3 bases are TGTGCCAGCAGTGAAACAACAGGGGGGGATCAGCCCCAGCATTTT. Protein sequence: CASSETTGGDQPQHF.

This clone was detected only once. The J gene is TRBJ1-4, the V gene TRBV19; 7 nucleotides line up with TRBD1. Per the germline V gene, CDR1 is LNHDA and CDR2 is SQIVND (reference sequence). The V gene end was trimmed by 4 bases and the J gene end by 8 bases; junction bases not matched to a gene: 10. The CDR3 is made up of 15 amino acids. The CDR3 protein is CASSNPQGLGEKLFF. The CDR3 nucleotides are TGTGCCAGTAGTAACCCACAGGGGCTCGGCGAAAAACTGTTTTTT.

V is TRBV19 and J is TRBJ2-3; 8 positions agree with TRBD2. This CDR3 comprises 16 residues. Trimming removed 5 bases from V and 0 bases from J; junction bases left unmatched: 7. Germline CDR1 reads LNHDA; CDR2 reads SQIVND (reference sequence). CDR3 protein: CASSPGAGASTDTQYF. The CDR3, as DNA: TGTGCCAGTAGTCCAGGAGCGGGAGCTAGCACAGATACGCAGTATTTT.

This clone was observed once. The CDR3 loop is CASSWGDSDYEQYF. The CDR3 DNA reads TGTGCCAGCAGTTGGGGGGACAGCGACTACGAGCAGTACTTC. The chain couples TRBV27 to TRBJ2-7; D possibly corresponds to TRBD1 (7 bases). The CDR3 runs to 14 residues. V shed 4 bases and J shed 3 bases, with 13 bases lying between them. Germline V CDR1 and CDR2: MNHEY, SMNVEV (reference sequence).

V and J are TRBV27 and TRBJ1-4; 7 nucleotides agree with TRBD1. This CDR3 contains 14 residues. V was pared by 6 bases and J by 6 bases, with 7 bases of the junction left unmatched. Germline CDR1 is MNHEY and CDR2 is SMNVEV (reference sequence). The CDR3 bases are TGTGCCAGCAGCCTATGGACAGGATATGAAAAACTGTTTTTT. It is translated as CASSLWTGYEKLFF.

J is TRBJ2-1 and V is TRBV11-3; 8 positions agree with TRBD2. Germline assignment: CDR1 SGHNT and CDR2 YENEEA. The CDR3 runs 16 residues. The trim removed 5 bases at V and 0 bases at J, leaving 6 bases unmatched. The CDR3 nucleotides are TGTGCCAGCAGCCCCACCGGGACTAGCTCCTACAATGAGCAGTTCTTC. This translates into CASSPTGTSSYNEQFF.

This clone was seen only once. This chain links TRBV3-1 (or the pseudogene TRBV3-2) with TRBJ2-1; 9 nucleotides agree with TRBD2. CDR1 is LGHDT, CDR2 YNNKEL, per germline (reference sequence). V lost 3 bases and J lost 5; bases outside the gene matches: 5. The CDR3 covers 15 residues. The CDR3, as DNA: TGTGCCAGCAGCCACCGGACTAGCGACCACAATGAGCAGTTCTTC. Its protein is CASSHRTSDHNEQFF.

This clone was seen more than once but under ten times. The rearrangement links TRBV5-4 to TRBJ1-2, with D perhaps TRBD1 (6 bases). CDR3 length: 16 amino acids. CDR1 is SGHNT and CDR2 is YYREEE in the germline V gene (reference sequence). With 0 bases removed from V and 7 bases from J, the gap between germline ends came to 19 bases. The chain's CDR3 is CASSLADQGPRFGYTF. The CDR3 coding sequence is TGTGCCAGCAGCTTGGCGGATCAGGGGCCACGGTTTGGCTACACCTTC.

V and J are TRBV28 and TRBJ1-1; 9 positions agree with TRBD1. This CDR3 has 15 residues. V lost 4 bases, J lost 6 bases, and 9 bases stayed unmatched. Per the germline V gene, CDR1 is MDHEN and CDR2 is SYDVKM. CDR3 amino acids: CASSSPTGGQAEAFF. In DNA, the CDR3 is TGTGCCAGCAGTTCGCCTACAGGGGGCCAGGCTGAAGCTTTCTTT.

The V and J genes are TRBV6-5 and TRBJ1-2; 7 bases are a match to TRBD1. Germline values: CDR1 MNHEY, CDR2 SVGAGI. V was clipped by 2 bases and J by 8 bases; unmatched bases: 11. This CDR3 has 15 residues. The CDR3 here is CASSYGPGGKRGYTF. In nucleotides, the CDR3 is TGTGCCAGCAGTTACGGTCCAGGGGGAAAAAGGGGCTACACCTTC.

This clone was recorded once. The rearrangement uses TRBV11-2 and TRBJ1-5; maybe TRBD1 (5 bases). The germline V gene has CDR1 SGHAT and CDR2 FQNNGV. The germline V and J ends were trimmed by 0 bases and 9 bases, with 12 bases remaining between them. This CDR3 is 14 amino acids long. The CDR3 DNA reads TGTGCCAGCAGCTTAGATTTCACAGGAGCGCCCCAGCATTTT. It yields the protein CASSLDFTGAPQHF.

This clone was recorded a few times. The chain couples TRBV6-5 to TRBJ1-1; a possible D gene is TRBD1 (6 bases). Germline CDR1 is MNHEY and CDR2 is SVGAGI. This CDR3 has 16 residues. V was shortened by 2 bases and J by 4 bases, with 17 bases between the two germline ends. CDR3 region: CASSYQSRGSGTEAFF. In nucleotides, the CDR3 is TGTGCCAGCAGTTACCAAAGCAGGGGAAGCGGCACTGAAGCTTTCTTT.

The sample holds many counts of this clone. The chain links TRBV4-3 to TRBJ2-7; D might be TRBD2 (6 bases). V lost 4 bases to trimming and J lost 1 base, with 17 bases between them. Germline V CDR1 and CDR2: LGHNA, YSLEER. The CDR3 spans 16 residues. CDR3 DNA sequence: TGCGCCAGCAGCCGGGGAACGGGACTTGGGTCCTACGAGCAGTACTTC. It is translated as CASSRGTGLGSYEQYF.

This clone appeared once. The chain recombines TRBV7-3 with TRBJ2-3; weak D call: TRBD1 (6 bases). V was cut by 3 bases and J by 3 bases, with 10 bases left in between. CDR1 is SGHTA, CDR2 FQGTGA, per germline. The CDR3 consists of 14 residues. The CDR3 is CASSLGASTDTQYF. The CDR3, as DNA: TGTGCCAGCAGCTTGGGGGCGTCAACAGATACGCAGTATTTT.

This chain uses TRBV13 with TRBJ2-2; D is perhaps TRBD2 (6 bases). The CDR3 is 15 residues long. V was clipped by 5 bases and J by 7 bases, with 17 bases between them. CDR1 is PRHDT, CDR2 FYEKMQ, per germline (reference sequence). The CDR3 region has the DNA TGTGCCAGCAGCCACCGGGAGAGGTATGGCGGGGAGCTGTTTTTT. It translates to CASSHRERYGGELFF.

This chain uses TRBV4-1 with TRBJ1-3; 7 bases line up with TRBD1. V gave up 0 bases and J gave up 8 bases; unmatched junction bases: 10. CDR1 is MGHRA and CDR2 is YSYEKL in the germline V gene. The CDR3 runs to 16 residues. The CDR3 bases are TGCGCCAGCAGCCAAGATGAGGGACAGCAAGCAGACACCATATATTTT. This codes for CASSQDEGQQADTIYF.

V is TRBV11-1 and J is TRBJ2-3; 9 bases agree with TRBD2. The CDR3 runs to 16 residues. The J segment lost 4 bases and the V segment lost 5 bases, leaving 10 bases of the junction unmatched. Germline CDR1 is SGHAT and CDR2 is FQDESV (reference sequence). The CDR3 DNA sequence: TGTGCCAGCAGCCCGAGGAGACTAGCGGACGCAGATACGCAGTATTTT. It translates to CASSPRRLADADTQYF.

The chain couples TRBV9 to TRBJ2-5; 13 bases match TRBD2. Trimming removed 3 bases from V and 4 bases from J; junction bases left unmatched: 3. The germline V gene encodes CDR1 SGDLS and CDR2 YYNGEE. CDR3 length equals 15 residues. Here the CDR3 reads CASSARTSGGETQYF. CDR3 nucleotides: TGTGCCAGCAGCGCCAGGACTAGCGGGGGAGAGACCCAGTACTTC.

The chain combines TRBV6-5 with TRBJ2-5; tentative D call: TRBD2 (5 bases). This CDR3 comprises 14 residues. Germline CDR1 reads MNHEY; CDR2 reads SVGAGI. The V end was cut by 2 bases, the J end by 2 bases, with 9 bases between. This chain's CDR3 is CASSYGGLQETQYF. The DNA for the CDR3 is TGTGCCAGCAGTTACGGCGGGCTACAAGAGACCCAGTACTTC.

The genes are TRBV9 and TRBJ2-3, with a weak D call TRBD2 (6 bases). CDR1 and CDR2 (germline): SGDLS, YYNGEE. The CDR3 extends over 15 amino acids. The V end lost 0 bases, the J end lost 2 bases, and 10 bases lay between the germline ends. CDR3 DNA: TGTGCCAGCAGCGTAGGCGGGATTCCCACAGATACGCAGTATTTT. Translation: CASSVGGIPTDTQYF.

This clone was counted only a few times. The sample holds other DNA sequences that translate to the same CDR3. The chain joins TRBV7-9 to TRBJ2-3; TRBD1 matches 10 bases. This CDR3 has 14 amino acids. The V gene's germline CDR1 is SEHNR and CDR2 FQNEAQ (reference sequence). The ends lost 3 bases at V and 4 bases at J; junction bases unmatched: 1. CDR3: CASSLTGGADTQYF. CDR3 coding DNA: TGTGCCAGCAGCTTGACAGGGGGCGCAGATACGCAGTATTTT.

This clone was observed a few times. V and J are TRBV2 and TRBJ2-7; a possible D gene is TRBD1 (5 bases). CDR1 and CDR2 from the germline V gene are SNHLY and FYNNEI. The V gene lost 2 bases and the J gene lost 7 bases, with 12 bases spanning the gap. This CDR3 spans 13 amino acids. DNA for the CDR3: TGTGCCAGCAGTGAACAGGGTCTCGGGGAGCAGTACTTC. This encodes CASSEQGLGEQYF. The full variable domain, in which reference TRBV2 and TRBJ2-7 provide the parts outside the CDR3, is EPEVTQTPSHQVTQMGQEVILRCVPISNHLYFYWYRQILGQKVEFLVSFYNNEISEKSEIFDDQFSVERPDGSNFTLKIRSTKLEDSAMYFCASSEQGLGEQYFGPGTRLTVT.

This clone was observed once. V is TRBV4-3 and J is TRBJ1-6; D is undetermined. This CDR3 comprises 13 residues. V lost 0 bases and J lost 10, with 7 bases in between. The germline CDR1 and CDR2 sequences are LGHNA and YSLEER. The CDR3: CASSQDPGSPLHF. In DNA, the CDR3 is TGCGCCAGCAGCCAAGATCCAGGCTCACCCCTCCACTTT.

The V call is TRBV7-8, the J call TRBJ2-3; 13 nucleotides agree with TRBD2. The V gene's germline CDR1 is SGHVS and CDR2 FQNEAQ. This CDR3 spans 15 amino acids. The CDR3 loop is CAITSGRAESATQYF. CDR3 DNA: TGTGCAATCACTAGCGGGAGGGCCGAAAGCGCTACGCAGTATTTT.

The table lists this clone with a few counts. This rearrangement joins TRBV10-3 to TRBJ1-1, with 8 bases that match TRBD1. The CDR3 loop spans 13 amino acids. Germline CDR1 reads ENHRY; CDR2 reads SYGVKD. The trim removed 6 bases at V and 4 bases at J, leaving 4 bases unmatched. CDR3 in amino acids: CAIRDRGVTEAFF. The CDR3 bases are TGTGCCATCAGAGACAGGGGAGTCACTGAAGCTTTCTTT.

The chain recombines TRBV6-1 with TRBJ2-5, with a possible D match to TRBD2 (5 bases). Germline V gene sequence: CDR1 MNHNS, CDR2 SASEGT. V was pared by 8 bases and J by 4 bases, with 17 bases between. The CDR3 consists of 14 residues. This chain's CDR3 is CASGSSGMGETQYF. CDR3 DNA: TGTGCCAGCGGCTCATCCGGGATGGGAGAGACCCAGTACTTC.

This clone appeared a single time. V gene TRBV5-1 combines with J gene TRBJ2-5, with 13 bases that match TRBD2. The CDR3 sequence is 17 residues long. The germline gives CDR1 SGHRS, CDR2 YFSETQ. V dropped 5 bases and J dropped 4; count of bases not matched to a gene: 11. CDR3 sequence (DNA): TGCGCCAGCAGAAGAGGACTAGCGGGAGTATCGGGAGAGACCCAGTACTTC. Translation: CASRRGLAGVSGETQYF.

The chain uses TRBV5-1 and TRBJ2-7; 9 bases match TRBD1. The CDR3 sequence is 14 residues long. CDR1 is SGHRS, CDR2 YFSETQ, per germline. V lost 4 bases, J lost 2 bases, and 4 bases stayed unmatched. The CDR3 spells CASSLTGGAYEQYF. CDR3 nucleotide sequence: TGCGCCAGCAGCCTGACAGGGGGAGCCTACGAGCAGTACTTC.

The chain uses TRBV19 and TRBJ2-7; 13 bases line up with TRBD2. CDR1 is LNHDA and CDR2 is SQIVND in the germline V gene (reference sequence). The ends lost 4 bases at V and 4 bases at J; junction bases unmatched: 10. The CDR3 runs to 17 residues. The CDR3 region has the DNA TGTGCCAGTAGTAAACTAGCGGGAGGGTCGTTTTCTTACGAGCAGTACTTC. This translates into CASSKLAGGSFSYEQYF.

V usage is TRBV2 and J usage is TRBJ1-4; 9 bases are a match to TRBD1. J was trimmed by 5 bases and V by 8 bases; bases with no gene match: 6. CDR3 length: 14 residues. CDR1 is SNHLY and CDR2 is FYNNEI in the germline V gene. This CDR3 is CASSSGTGNEKLFF. CDR3 coding DNA: TGTGCCAGCTCTTCTGGGACAGGGAATGAAAAACTGTTTTTT.